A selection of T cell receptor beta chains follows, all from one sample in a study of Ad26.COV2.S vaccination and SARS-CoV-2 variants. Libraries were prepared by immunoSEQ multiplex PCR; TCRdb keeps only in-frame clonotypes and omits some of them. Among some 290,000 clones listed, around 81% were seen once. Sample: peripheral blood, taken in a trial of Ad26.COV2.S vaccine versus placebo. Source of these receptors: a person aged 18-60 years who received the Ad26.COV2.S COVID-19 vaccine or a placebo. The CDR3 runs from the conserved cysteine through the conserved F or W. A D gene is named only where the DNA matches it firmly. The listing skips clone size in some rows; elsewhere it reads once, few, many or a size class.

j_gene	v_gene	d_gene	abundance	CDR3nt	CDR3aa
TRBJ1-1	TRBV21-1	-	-	TGTGCCAGCAGCAATCATCCGGGACAGGAGAAGAACACTGAAGCTTTCTTT	CASSNHPGQEKNTEAFF
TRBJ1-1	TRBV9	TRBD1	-	TGTGCCAGCAGCGCACCGGACAGGGGTGTCAGCGAGGCTTTCTTT	CASSAPDRGVSEAFF
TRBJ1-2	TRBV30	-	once	TGTGCCTGGAGTGTAGGGGCGGTCAGGGAAGGGGATGGCTACACCTTC	CAWSVGAVREGDGYTF
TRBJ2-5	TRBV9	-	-	TGTGCCAGCAGCCTCCCGCCTCTCCAAGAGACCCAGTACTTC	CASSLPPLQETQYF
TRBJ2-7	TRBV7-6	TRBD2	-	TGTGCCAGCAGCCTTGAGGGAGGGGCGACCTACGAGCAGTACTTC	CASSLEGGATYEQYF
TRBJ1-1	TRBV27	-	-	TGTGCCAGCAATTTAGGGCGGGGGACTGAAGCTTTCTTT	CASNLGRGTEAFF
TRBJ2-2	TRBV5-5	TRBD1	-	TGTGCCAGCAGCTTTACAGGGGACACCGGGGAGCTGTTTTTT	CASSFTGDTGELFF
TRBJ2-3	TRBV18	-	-	TGTGCCAGCTCAAATAGCAGCCTCACAGATACGCAGTATTTT	CASSNSSLTDTQYF
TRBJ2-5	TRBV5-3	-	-	TGTGCCAGAAGCCTGGAGTTTGACGGGACCCAGTACTTC	CARSLEFDGTQYF
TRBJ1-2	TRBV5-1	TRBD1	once	TGCGCCAGCAGCTTGGCTCTCCCGGCGGAGGGGGCGACCGATGGCTACACCTTC	CASSLALPAEGATDGYTF
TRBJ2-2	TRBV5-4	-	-	TGTGCCAGCGGGTCCGAGAGGGTTACCGGGGAGCTGTTTTTT	CASGSERVTGELFF
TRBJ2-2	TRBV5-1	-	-	TGCGCCAGCAGCTTGTTTCGGGACACCGGGGAGCTGTTTTTT	CASSLFRDTGELFF
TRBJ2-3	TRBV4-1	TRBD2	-	TGCGCCAGCAGCCAAGGTCTACTAGCGGGGGGCACAGATACGCAGTATTTT	CASSQGLLAGGTDTQYF
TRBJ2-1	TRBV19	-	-	TGTGCCAGTAGTAGAGAGGTGAGCTCCTACAATGAGCAGTTCTTC	CASSREVSSYNEQFF
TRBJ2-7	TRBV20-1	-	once	TGCAGTGCTAGTCGCGACAGGCCCTACGAGCAGTACTTC	CSASRDRPYEQYF
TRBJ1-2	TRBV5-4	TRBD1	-	TGTGCCAGCAGCTTGGAGGGGGGGACAGGGCCATATGGCTACACCTTC	CASSLEGGTGPYGYTF
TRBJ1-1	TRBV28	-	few	TGTGCCAGCAGTTATATCACAGGGACGAGCACTGAAGCTTTCTTT	CASSYITGTSTEAFF
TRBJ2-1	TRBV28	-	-	TGTGCCAGCAGTTTGACGGGAATATCCCACAATGAGCAGTTCTTC	CASSLTGISHNEQFF
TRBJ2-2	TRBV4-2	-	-	TGTGCCAGCAGCCAAGATCAACTAGCCACCGGGGAGCTGTTTTTT	CASSQDQLATGELFF
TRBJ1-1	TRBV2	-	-	TGTGCCAGTGGGGGGCCCGGGAGGACTGAAGCTTTCTTT	CASGGPGRTEAFF
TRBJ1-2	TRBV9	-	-	TGTGCCAGCAGCGTAGCTGGGGGGCAAGACTATGGCTACACCTTC	CASSVAGGQDYGYTF
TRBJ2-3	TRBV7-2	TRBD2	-	TGTGCCAGCAGCTCCAGAGGCGGTCTAGCGGGGGGCCGGGGGGAGTATTTT	CASSSRGGLAGGRGEYF
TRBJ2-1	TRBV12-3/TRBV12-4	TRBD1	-	TGTGCCAGCAGTCGGGACAGTCGGAATGAGCAGTTCTTC	CASSRDSRNEQFF
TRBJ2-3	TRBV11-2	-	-	TGTGCCAGCAGCGGTGTCAGGGGGAGGACAGATACGCAGTATTTT	CASSGVRGRTDTQYF
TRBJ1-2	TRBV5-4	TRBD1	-	TGTGCCAGCAGCGTAGGACAGGGAACTAACTATGGCTACACCTTC	CASSVGQGTNYGYTF
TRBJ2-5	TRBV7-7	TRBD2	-	TGTGCTAGCGGGCGTGCCATAGCGGGGACCCAGTACTTC	CASGRAIAGTQYF
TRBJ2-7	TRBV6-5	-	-	TGTGCCAGCAGTTTCCGGGGCGAGAGCTCCTACGAGCAGTACTTC	CASSFRGESSYEQYF
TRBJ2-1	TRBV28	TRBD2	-	TGTGCCAGCAGCGGTAGCGGGGGGGCCTCTCGCAATGAGCAGTTCTTC	CASSGSGGASRNEQFF
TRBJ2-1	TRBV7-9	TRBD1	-	TGTGCCAGCAGCTCAGGGACAGGGAGAGGGAATGAGCAGTTCTTC	CASSSGTGRGNEQFF
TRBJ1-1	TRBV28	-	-	TGTGCCAGCAGTTTAAGGGGCCCCATGAACACTGAAGCTTTCTTT	CASSLRGPMNTEAFF
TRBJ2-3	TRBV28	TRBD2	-	TGTGCCAGCAGCACGCAGCGGGGGCCAGATACGCAGTATTTT	CASSTQRGPDTQYF
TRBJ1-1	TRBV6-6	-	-	TGTGCCAGCAGTTACGGTGGGGGCGGAGACACTGAAGCTTTCTTT	CASSYGGGGDTEAFF
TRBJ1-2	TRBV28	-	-	TGTGCCAGCAGTTTATACCTGGGGTACAGCACCTTC	CASSLYLGYSTF
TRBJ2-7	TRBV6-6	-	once	TGTGCCAGCAGTGCTCTTGGCGAGCAGTACTTC	CASSALGEQYF
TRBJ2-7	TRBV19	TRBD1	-	TGTGCCAGTAGTATTGGGACAGGGCCCTACGAGCAGTACTTC	CASSIGTGPYEQYF
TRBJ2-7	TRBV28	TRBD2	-	TGTGCCAGCAGCAACTTAGCGGGGGGCTCTCTCCCAGTTGGGTACGAGCAGTACTTC	CASSNLAGGSLPVGYEQYF
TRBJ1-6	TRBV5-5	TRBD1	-	TGTGCCAGCAGCCACGGACAGGGGAGCTCCTATAATTCACCCCTCCACTTT	CASSHGQGSSYNSPLHF
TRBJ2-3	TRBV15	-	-	TGTGCCACCAGCAGAACCCAGTGGTTCGGCACAGATACGCAGTATTTT	CATSRTQWFGTDTQYF
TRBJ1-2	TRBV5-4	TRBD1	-	TGTGCCAGCAGCCCAACCCGAATGACAGGGGTGGGAGGCTACACCTTC	CASSPTRMTGVGGYTF
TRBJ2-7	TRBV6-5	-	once	TGTGCCAGCAGTTATGCCCGATCGGCCAGAGCCTACGAGCAGTACTTC	CASSYARSARAYEQYF